This TCR beta chain comes out of a study of spatial heterogeneity in lung cancer. This clonotype showed up just a few times. Regarding time point: sample taken at primary tumor resection. Patients with untreated early-stage non-small cell lung cancer, numbering around 72, were the donors. Extraction of whole RNA from tumor, nontumor lung or frozen PBMC preceded unsorted sequencing. Trimming cost V 1 base and J 9 bases, with 10 bases left between them. Germline values: CDR1 SGHTA, CDR2 FQGNSA. This CDR3 region has 13 residues. TCRdb processed the 5' RACE reads anew with MiXCR; each CDR3 protein has one entry. The sample lists tens of thousands of distinct CDR3 sequences, less than 9.5% occurring once.

The TCR was taken from a female donor with early-stage non-small cell lung cancer. Sample: PBMCs, taken at surgery. The chain uses TRBV7-2 and TRBJ2-1, with unresolved D. Written as DNA, the CDR3 is TGTGCCAGCAGCTTAGTGGACGGCATTGAGCAGTTCTTC. It encodes CASSLVDGIEQFF.